One and the same sample provided the 30 T cell receptor beta chains below, sequenced in a study of cytomegalovirus exposure and HLA in healthy donors. With 60 Vbeta and 13 Jbeta primers, the PCR was carried out. The repertoire was sequenced with immunoSEQ multiplex PCR; TCRdb's copy has only in-frame clones and lacks some. Found here are 130,000 or so clones, around 77% of them singletons; the top ten hold 0.94%. Source material: PBMCs. All receptors derive from a woman aged 55-70 years in good health and CMV-seronegative.

The gene calls are TRBV7-3 and TRBJ2-2, with TRBD2 matching 7 bases. V gave up 5 bases and J gave up 4 bases; unmatched junction bases: 16. This CDR3 spans 18 amino acids. Germline-derived CDR1 and CDR2 are SGHTA and FQGTGA. The CDR3: CASSPNGGSNSRTGELFF. The CDR3 DNA reads as TGTGCCAGCAGCCCCAACGGCGGGAGCAACAGTCGCACCGGGGAGCTGTTTTTT.

This clone was seen a handful of times. The chain employs TRBV6-5 and TRBJ2-7, with D possibly TRBD2 on 6 matching bases. Germline CDR1 reads MNHEY; CDR2 reads SVGAGI. Trimming took 2 bases from V and 3 from J, leaving 8 bases between them. This CDR3 comprises 13 residues. The CDR3 reads CASSYKGGYEQYF. The CDR3 DNA follows: TGTGCCAGCAGTTACAAGGGAGGCTACGAGCAGTACTTC.

This clone was counted between two and nine times. This chain connects TRBV19 to TRBJ2-5, with D tentatively TRBD1 (7 bases). V was trimmed by 6 bases and J by 2 bases, leaving 13 bases between them. CDR1 and CDR2 (germline): LNHDA, SQIVND (reference sequence). CDR3 length equals 14 residues. The CDR3 DNA follows: TGTGCCAGTAGGCAGCAGGGGGGACAAGAGACCCAGTACTTC. Encoded protein: CASRQQGGQETQYF.

The chain links TRBV6-1 to TRBJ1-2; 8 bases are shared with TRBD1. This CDR3 is 13 amino acids long. Germline V lookup: CDR1 MNHNS, CDR2 SASEGT. The trim removed 10 bases at V and 4 bases at J, leaving 8 bases unmatched. For the CDR3, the DNA is TGTGCCACCCAAACCGACAGGGGCTATGGCTACACCTTC. It is translated as CATQTDRGYGYTF.

As concerns this clone: Germline and junction disagree at one end, which may indicate a read error. This sequence joins TRBV2 and TRBJ1-5; D might be TRBD1 (5 bases). The CDR3 sequence is 12 residues long. Germline V lookup: CDR1 SNHLY, CDR2 FYNNEI. The CDR3 protein is CAGRRAGQPQHF. The CDR3 nucleotides read TGTGCCGGCAGAAGGGCAGGGCAGCCCCAGCATTTT.

The chain is built from TRBV4-1 and TRBJ2-1; the D gene is possibly TRBD1 (7 bases). Germline loops: CDR1 MGHRA, CDR2 YSYEKL. This CDR3 has 15 amino acids. V shed 0 bases and J shed 4 bases, with 10 bases lying between them. The CDR3 is CASSQDQGGYNEQFF. The DNA for the CDR3 is TGCGCCAGCAGCCAAGATCAGGGGGGTTACAATGAGCAGTTCTTC.

This chain uses TRBV5-1 with TRBJ2-1; TRBD2 matches 8 bases. V gave up 4 bases and J gave up 6 bases; unmatched junction bases: 18. CDR1 SGHRS and CDR2 YFSETQ come from the germline V gene. The CDR3 consists of 18 residues. The CDR3 DNA follows: TGCGCCAGCAGCCCTCGTCGCGATATAGCGGGACTCTCCAATGAGCAGTTCTTC. This sequence encodes CASSPRRDIAGLSNEQFF.

V usage is TRBV7-2 and J usage is TRBJ1-2; D remains ambiguous. CDR3 length: 16 amino acids. Looked up from germline, CDR1 is SGHTA and CDR2 is FQGNSA. V dropped 6 bases and J dropped 8 bases, with 25 bases sitting between them. This chain's CDR3 is CASSLGGPQAVGGYTF. The CDR3 nucleotides are TGTGCCAGCAGTTTGGGAGGGCCTCAGGCTGTCGGGGGCTACACCTTC.

This clone turned up a few times. The V and J genes are TRBV18 and TRBJ2-4; 9 bases agree with TRBD1. J gave up 4 bases and V 0 bases, and 1 base lay outside the gene matches. This CDR3 comprises 15 residues. Germline V gives CDR1 KGHSH, CDR2 LQKENI. The CDR3 protein is CASSPPGTGKNIQYF. The CDR3 DNA reads TGTGCCAGCTCACCACCGGGGACAGGGAAAAACATTCAGTACTTC. Filled out from reference TRBV18 and TRBJ2-4, the complete variable domain reads NAGVMQNPRHLVRRRGQEARLRCSPMKGHSHVYWYRQLPEEGLKFMVYLQKENIIDESGMPKERFSAEFPKEGPSILRIQQVVRGDSAAYFCASSPPGTGKNIQYFGAGTRLSVL.

This clone has only one observation. A read error may produce the germline difference seen at one junction end. This chain links TRBV7-9 with TRBJ1-2; D is unclear. The CDR3 is made up of 11 amino acids. Germline values: CDR1 SEHNR, CDR2 FQNEAQ (reference sequence). CDR3 sequence (DNA): TGTTCCAGCAGCTTCGAGAATGGCTACACCTTC. It is translated as CSSSFENGYTF.

The rearrangement links TRBV5-1 to TRBJ2-1; D is possibly TRBD2 (6 bases). Germline V lookup: CDR1 SGHRS, CDR2 YFSETQ. V lost 4 bases, J lost 4 bases, and 15 bases lay in between. CDR3 length: 15 residues. CDR3 loop: CASSPRAGGYNEQFF. DNA of the CDR3: TGCGCCAGCAGCCCCCGAGCTGGGGGGTACAATGAGCAGTTCTTC.

The J gene is TRBJ2-7, the V gene TRBV9, with D possibly being TRBD1 (6 bases). V gave up 3 bases and J gave up 2 bases, with 24 bases separating them. The CDR3 length is 18 residues. The germline gives CDR1 SGDLS, CDR2 YYNGEE. The CDR3 reads CASSGEDWVQGQTYEQYF. The CDR3 region has the DNA TGTGCCAGCAGCGGAGAGGACTGGGTGCAGGGGCAGACCTACGAGCAGTACTTC.

The V and J genes are TRBV10-1 and TRBJ2-7; 7 bases align to TRBD2. Germline-derived CDR1 and CDR2 are WNHNN and SYGVQD (reference sequence). The V and J ends lost 6 bases and 4 bases, in that order; junction bases with no gene match: 9. The CDR3 spans 14 residues. CDR3 bases: TGCGCCAGCAGCCCGGGGGGTCTCGCGTACGAGCAGTACTTC. This encodes CASSPGGLAYEQYF.

This clone was seen a few times. The chain links TRBV30 to TRBJ1-4, with unresolved D. V lost 0 bases, J lost 7 bases, and 12 bases lay in between. CDR3 length equals 14 residues. Germline V gene lookup returns CDR1 GTSNPN and CDR2 SVGIG (reference sequence). The CDR3 region has the DNA TGTGCCTGGAGTGTACTCGGGTCTGGTGAAAAACTGTTTTTT. Translating it yields CAWSVLGSGEKLFF.

The chain is built from TRBV6-1 and TRBJ1-2, with D perhaps matching TRBD1 (6 bases). Germline CDR1 reads MNHNS; CDR2 reads SASEGT. V lost 4 bases and J 4 bases, leaving 10 bases between the germline ends. This CDR3 has 13 amino acids. CDR3 in amino acids: CASSAGQFYGYTF. CDR3 coding DNA: TGTGCCAGCAGTGCAGGACAGTTCTATGGCTACACCTTC.

V gene TRBV7-6 combines with J gene TRBJ1-1; D possibly corresponds to TRBD1 (6 bases). There are 14 residues in the CDR3. Germline CDR1 and CDR2: SGHVS and FNYEAQ. V dropped 1 base and J dropped 4 bases, with 10 bases sitting between them. The CDR3 spells CASSLGTVGTEAFF. The CDR3 DNA reads as TGTGCCAGCAGCTTAGGGACAGTGGGCACTGAAGCTTTCTTT.

The chain carries TRBV6-1 and TRBJ2-1; D possibly corresponds to TRBD1 (6 bases). CDR3 size: 16 residues. Per the germline V gene, CDR1 is MNHNS and CDR2 is SASEGT. The V and J ends lost 4 bases and 4 bases respectively, with 17 bases between them. DNA of the CDR3: TGTGCCAGCAGTGTCCGGGACATCTTAACGTACAATGAGCAGTTCTTC. Protein: CASSVRDILTYNEQFF.

The chain combines TRBV28 with TRBJ1-2; maybe TRBD1 (5 bases). This CDR3 has 13 residues. Trimming pared 9 bases from V and 7 bases from J, leaving 18 bases between. Looked up from germline, CDR1 is MDHEN and CDR2 is SYDVKM. The DNA of the CDR3 is TGTGCCAGTGATGGAAGGGGTTCGCGTGGCTACACCTTC. Its translation is CASDGRGSRGYTF.

This clone occurred a few times. The V gene is TRBV27, the J gene TRBJ2-7; 12 bases are shared with TRBD1. The junction had 17 bases not matched to a gene; V was cut back by 9 bases and J by 5 bases. The CDR3 runs 17 residues. Looked up from germline, CDR1 is MNHEY and CDR2 is SMNVEV (reference sequence). The CDR3 loop reads CARLTLSPGTGGHEQYF. Here the CDR3 DNA reads TGTGCCAGACTAACCTTGTCCCCCGGGACAGGGGGCCACGAGCAGTACTTC.

This sequence joins TRBV6-1 and TRBJ2-1, with 12 bases aligning to TRBD1. CDR1 is MNHNS and CDR2 is SASEGT in the germline V gene. With 3 bases clipped from V and 3 bases from J, the junction kept 9 bases outside the gene matches. The CDR3 length is 18 residues. The CDR3 coding sequence is TGTGCCAGCAGTGATAGTCGGGACAGGGGGCTAGTCTACAATGAGCAGTTCTTC. Translated: CASSDSRDRGLVYNEQFF.

In this sample, this clone turned up a few times. This chain joins TRBV5-8 and TRBJ2-6; D remains ambiguous. Trimming shortened V by 1 base and J by 0 bases, and 11 bases separated the two germline ends. The length of the CDR3 is 17 residues. CDR1 SGHTS and CDR2 YDEGEE come from the germline V gene. For the CDR3, the DNA is TGTGCCAGCAGCTTGTATGAACCACTCTCTGGGGCCAACGTCCTGACTTTC. Its protein is CASSLYEPLSGANVLTF.

The chain employs TRBV28 and TRBJ1-1, with TRBD1 matching 8 bases. The V gene end was trimmed by 11 bases and the J gene end by 1 base; junction bases not matched to a gene: 6. The CDR3 consists of 13 residues. In germline, CDR1 is MDHEN, CDR2 SYDVKM. CDR3 sequence (DNA): TGTGCCGCTTACAGGGGGGAGAACACTGAAGCTTTCTTT. Protein product: CAAYRGENTEAFF.

The chain couples TRBV11-3 to TRBJ2-1, with 8 bases identical to TRBD2. The CDR3 sequence is 14 residues long. CDR1 SGHNT and CDR2 YENEEA come from the germline V gene. V lost 1 base to trimming and J lost 12 bases; unmatched junction nucleotides: 8. CDR3 nucleotide sequence: TGTGCCAGCAGCTTAGGCCCCAGCGGGAGCGGGCAGTTCTTC. Translated, it gives CASSLGPSGSGQFF.

This chain connects TRBV27 to TRBJ2-5, with 9 bases aligning to TRBD1. CDR1 and CDR2 (germline): MNHEY, SMNVEV (reference sequence). The CDR3 runs to 15 residues. With 4 bases clipped from V and 2 bases from J, the junction kept 5 bases outside the gene matches. The CDR3 nucleotides are TGTGCCAGCAGTTCGGACAGGGGTCCTCAAGAGACCCAGTACTTC. Translated, it gives CASSSDRGPQETQYF.

About this clone: Other DNA sequences of this sample code for an identical CDR3. The chain recombines TRBV5-4 with TRBJ2-3; D may be TRBD2 (5 bases). CDR1 and CDR2 (germline): SGHNT, YYREEE (reference sequence). The germline V and J ends were trimmed by 5 bases and 2 bases, with 12 bases remaining between them. The length of the CDR3 is 14 residues. In DNA form, the CDR3 reads TGTGCCAGCAGATACGGACTTGCCACAGATACGCAGTATTTT. It encodes CASRYGLATDTQYF.

This chain connects TRBV4-1 to TRBJ2-7, with TRBD1 identical over 7 bases. From germline, CDR1 is MGHRA and CDR2 YSYEKL. Germline trimming cut 3 bases from V and 5 bases from J; bases unmatched to any gene: 4. The length of the CDR3 is 13 residues. The CDR3 sequence: CASSQRTGDEQYF. For the CDR3, the DNA is TGCGCCAGCAGCCAGCGGACAGGAGACGAGCAGTACTTC.

The chain employs TRBV7-7 and TRBJ2-6, with a weak D call TRBD2 (5 bases). CDR1 SSHAT and CDR2 FNYEAQ come from the germline V gene (reference sequence). Trimming left V 10 bases short and J 0 bases short, with 13 bases between. This CDR3 is built from 15 residues. The CDR3 nucleotides are TGTGCCATCGGACTTCCCAACTCTGGGGCCAACGTCCTGACTTTC. It specifies CAIGLPNSGANVLTF.

This clone showed up just a few times. Here the CDR3 reads CASRRPGKTTYEQYF. CDR3 sequence (DNA): TGTGCCAGCAGACGACCAGGGAAAACTACCTACGAGCAGTACTTC. The chain joins TRBV11-2 to TRBJ2-7; D perhaps matches TRBD1 (5 bases). The CDR3 sequence is 15 residues long. V was shortened by 6 bases and J by 2 bases, with 17 bases between the two germline ends. Germline CDR1 and CDR2: SGHAT and FQNNGV.

The rearrangement links TRBV25-1 to TRBJ2-7; D may be TRBD2 (6 bases). This CDR3 contains 15 residues. Trimming pared 1 base from V and 5 bases from J, leaving 15 bases between. Per germline, CDR1 MGHDK and CDR2 SYGVNS. CDR3 DNA: TGTGCCAGCAGTGAATCCGGGGGATCCCTCCACGAGCAGTACTTC. This sequence encodes CASSESGGSLHEQYF.

This clone was observed a handful of times. The rearrangement joins TRBV9 to TRBJ2-6; a possible D gene is TRBD2 (5 bases). The CDR3 sequence is 20 residues long. V dropped 4 bases and J dropped 0 bases, with 23 bases sitting between them. CDR1 is SGDLS and CDR2 is YYNGEE in the germline V gene. CDR3: CASSSSPGTATISGANVLTF. The DNA for the CDR3 is TGTGCCAGCAGCTCTTCTCCGGGAACCGCAACCATCTCTGGGGCCAACGTCCTGACTTTC. Based on the CDR3 plus reference TRBV9 and TRBJ2-6, the full variable domain is DSGVTQTPKHLITATGQRVTLRCSPRSGDLSVYWYQQSLDQGLQFLIQYYNGEERAKGNILERFSAQQFPDLHSELNLSSLELGDSALYFCASSSSPGTATISGANVLTFGAGSRLTVL.